This is a list of T cell receptor beta chains from one sample in a study of blood T cell repertoires in COVID-19. Using immunoSEQ multiplex PCR, the repertoire was profiled, and TCRdb retains in-frame clones only, with some absent. The top ten clones hold approximately 20% of a sample with 100,000 or so clones, about 75% of them seen once. The sample taken for sequencing was peripheral blood. These receptor sequences come from a woman in her 70s with acute or convalescent COVID-19. CDR3s include the opening cysteine and the closing phenylalanine or tryptophan. A D gene is named only where the DNA matches it firmly. Size tells how often a clone was seen (once, few, many) or the class of an expanded clone, and some rows leave it out.

d_gene,len,j_gene,v_gene,abundance,CDR3nt,CDR3aa
NA,13,TRBJ1-2,TRBV7-2,few,TGTGCCAGCAGCTTAACAGAAAACTATGGCTACACCTTC,CASSLTENYGYTF
NA,14,TRBJ2-3,TRBV30,NA,TGTGCCTGGAGGAGGAAGGGGGGGACAGATACGCAGTATTTT,CAWRRKGGTDTQYF
TRBD1,15,TRBJ2-7,TRBV5-1,NA,TGCGCCAGCAGCTTGGAGGACAGGGGAAGGCAGGAGCAGTACTTC,CASSLEDRGRQEQYF
NA,14,TRBJ2-7,TRBV27,NA,TGTGCCAGCAGTTTTGGGCCGAGCTCCTACGAGCAGTACTTC,CASSFGPSSYEQYF
NA,12,TRBJ1-4,TRBV13,NA,TGTGCCAGCAGCTTTCTTGATGAAAAACTGTTTTTT,CASSFLDEKLFF
TRBD1,15,TRBJ1-4,TRBV30,NA,TGTGCCTGGAGTCCCCATGGACAGGGTGGTGAAAAACTGTTTTTT,CAWSPHGQGGEKLFF
NA,15,TRBJ1-2,TRBV9,NA,TGTGCCAGCAGCGTAGTATCCACAAATAACTATGGCTACACCTTC,CASSVVSTNNYGYTF
NA,15,TRBJ1-6,TRBV6-5,NA,TGTGCCAGCAGTTACTCGAGTAAGGGGTCCTCACCCCTCCACTTT,CASSYSSKGSSPLHF
TRBD1,15,TRBJ1-5,TRBV7-2,NA,TGTGCCAGCAGCTCGACAGGGTGGGCCAATCAGCCCCAGCATTTT,CASSSTGWANQPQHF
TRBD1,14,TRBJ1-5,TRBV18,NA,TGTGCCAGCTCACCCAGACAGGGAAATCAGCCCCAGCATTTT,CASSPRQGNQPQHF
TRBD1,15,TRBJ2-7,TRBV4-1,NA,TGCGCCAGCAGCCAATCCCGGGACAGGATCTACGAGCAGTACTTC,CASSQSRDRIYEQYF
NA,16,TRBJ2-3,TRBV15,NA,TGTGCCACCAGCAGACCGGGGTTCGAGAACACAGATACGCAGTATTTT,CATSRPGFENTDTQYF
TRBD1,14,TRBJ2-5,TRBV3-1/TRBV3-2,NA,TGTGCCAGCAGCCAACACAGGGGAGACGAGACCCAGTACTTC,CASSQHRGDETQYF
TRBD1,12,TRBJ1-1,TRBV3-1/TRBV3-2,NA,TGTGCCAGCACCGGGGACAGTACCGAAGCTTTCTTT,CASTGDSTEAFF
NA,14,TRBJ2-3,TRBV30,few,TGTGCCTGGAGCCTCCCAGGGGTGTTGGATACGCAGTATTTT,CAWSLPGVLDTQYF
TRBD1,14,TRBJ1-2,TRBV7-9,NA,TGTGCCAGCAGCCGCCGGGACAGCGACTATGGCTACACCTTC,CASSRRDSDYGYTF
NA,13,TRBJ1-1,TRBV2,NA,TGTGCCAGTACCAAACTAATGGGCACTGAAGCTTTCTTT,CASTKLMGTEAFF
TRBD1,15,TRBJ1-4,TRBV5-1,NA,TGCGCCAGCAGCCCGCTGACAGGGACTAATGAAAAACTGTTTTTT,CASSPLTGTNEKLFF
NA,14,TRBJ2-3,TRBV5-8,NA,TGTGCCAGCAGCTTCCGCAGCAACTACGATACGCAGTATTTT,CASSFRSNYDTQYF
NA,16,TRBJ2-1,TRBV11-3,NA,TGTGCCAGCAGCGAGCTCTCCGGGGACTCCTACAATGAGCAGTTCTTC,CASSELSGDSYNEQFF
NA,13,TRBJ2-5,TRBV9,NA,TGTGCCAGCAGCGGAGGACGGGGTGAGACCCAGTACTTC,CASSGGRGETQYF
NA,14,TRBJ1-1,TRBV5-4,NA,TGTGCCAGCAGCTTGGGCGGGGGCAGCACTGAAGCTTTCTTT,CASSLGGGSTEAFF
NA,15,TRBJ1-6,TRBV5-5,NA,TGTGCCAGCAGCTTGGCCTGGGTTGCAGGGTCACCCCTCCACTTT,CASSLAWVAGSPLHF
NA,13,TRBJ1-5,TRBV19,NA,TGTGCCAGTAGTACCCGACAGATTCAGCCCCAGCATTTT,CASSTRQIQPQHF
TRBD1,17,TRBJ1-1,TRBV5-1,NA,TGCGCCAGCAGCTTCGTTCCACCGGGACAGAAGAACACTGAAGCTTTCTTT,CASSFVPPGQKNTEAFF
NA,14,TRBJ2-7,TRBV24-1,NA,TGTGCCACCAGTGACCCCGACTGGCCCTACGAGCAGTACTTC,CATSDPDWPYEQYF
NA,12,TRBJ2-2,TRBV11-3,few,TGTGCCAGCAGCTTACTTCCCGGGGAGCTGTTTTTT,CASSLLPGELFF
TRBD2,15,TRBJ2-7,TRBV6-5,NA,TGTGCCAGCAGTTCTAGCGGGGTCAAAAGTTACGAGCAGTACTTC,CASSSSGVKSYEQYF
NA,14,TRBJ1-1,TRBV5-1,NA,TGCGCCAGCAGCGGTACACAGGGGAACACTGAAGCTTTCTTT,CASSGTQGNTEAFF
TRBD1,14,TRBJ2-2,TRBV6-5,NA,TGTGCCAGCAGGGGGACAGCGAACACCGGGGAGCTGTTTTTT,CASRGTANTGELFF
TRBD1,15,TRBJ1-3,TRBV6-6,few,TGTGCCAGCAGTTACTCCGACAGGGGCTGGAACACCATATATTTT,CASSYSDRGWNTIYF
NA,12,TRBJ2-5,TRBV19,NA,TGTGCCAGTAGTATGGACCCAGGGGCCCAGTACTTC,CASSMDPGAQYF
NA,14,TRBJ2-1,TRBV5-1,once,TGCGCCAGCAGCTTGGACGCGAGGCTCAATGAGCAGTTCTTC,CASSLDARLNEQFF
TRBD2,17,TRBJ2-2,TRBV27,NA,TGTGCCAGCAGACCGAGGACTAGCAATGCGAACACCGGGGAGCTGTTTTTT,CASRPRTSNANTGELFF
NA,15,TRBJ1-3,TRBV4-3,NA,TGCGCCAGCAGCCAAGATACAGGATGGGGAAACACCATATATTTT,CASSQDTGWGNTIYF
TRBD1,13,TRBJ1-4,TRBV12-3/TRBV12-4,NA,TGTGCCAGCACGCCAGGGGGAAGTGAAAAACTGTTTTTT,CASTPGGSEKLFF
TRBD1,16,TRBJ2-3,TRBV9,NA,TGTGCCAGCAGCGCGGGACAGGTAACCAGGACAGATACGCAGTATTTT,CASSAGQVTRTDTQYF
NA,14,TRBJ1-5,TRBV28,few,TGTGCCAGCAGTACCCAGGGGACGAGGCAGCCCCAGCATTTT,CASSTQGTRQPQHF
NA,13,TRBJ1-2,TRBV4-2,NA,TGTGCCAGCAGCCAAGAGGGAGTCCGCGGCTACACCTTC,CASSQEGVRGYTF
NA,14,TRBJ1-5,TRBV3-1/TRBV3-2,once,TGTGCCAGCAGCCAGGGACAAAGCAATCAGCCCCAGCATTTT,CASSQGQSNQPQHF
TRBD2,16,TRBJ2-3,TRBV6-1,NA,TGTGCCAGCAGTGATGTAGCGGGGGCTAGCACAGATACGCAGTATTTT,CASSDVAGASTDTQYF
TRBD1,16,TRBJ1-2,TRBV30,many,TGTGCCTGGAGCACCGGACAGGGGGGAACATTGCATGGCTACACCTTC,CAWSTGQGGTLHGYTF
TRBD2,14,TRBJ2-7,TRBV9,NA,TGTGCCAGCAGCGTTGGTGCGGGGGGGCGCGAGCAGTACTTC,CASSVGAGGREQYF
NA,13,TRBJ2-3,TRBV7-9,NA,TGTGCCAGCAGCTTCCGCAGGAAAGATACGCAGTATTTT,CASSFRRKDTQYF
NA,13,TRBJ1-1,TRBV3-1/TRBV3-2,few,TGTGCCAGCAGCCAAGACCCGAGGACTGAAGCTTTCTTT,CASSQDPRTEAFF
TRBD1,14,TRBJ1-6,TRBV7-2,NA,TGTGCCAGCAGCTTATCGGACAGGGCTTCACCCCTCCACTTT,CASSLSDRASPLHF
TRBD1,15,TRBJ2-3,TRBV11-3,NA,TGTGCCAGCAGCCGCCCGGACAGGGATACAGATACGCAGTATTTT,CASSRPDRDTDTQYF